Listed here are 22 T cell receptor beta chains from one sample, sequenced in a study of immune cell composition in non-small cell lung cancer. Clones were sequenced by immunoSEQ multiplex PCR, and TCRdb holds only the in-frame ones, with some missing. The table shows roughly 4,400 clones, with 76% occurring only once. The sequencing input was lung tumor tissue. These receptors all come from a human donor with non-small cell lung cancer.

The chain is built from TRBV5-6 and TRBJ1-5; unclear D gene. Germline CDR1 reads SGHDT; CDR2 reads YYEEEE. Deletions cut 0 bases from V and 2 bases from J, with 9 bases between. The CDR3 has 15 amino acids. The CDR3 protein is CASSLGPSGNQPQHF. The CDR3 DNA sequence: TGTGCCAGCAGCTTGGGTCCCAGCGGCAATCAGCCCCAGCATTTT.

Only one count was recorded for this clone. The V and J genes are TRBV27 and TRBJ2-1, with D possibly TRBD2 on 6 matching bases. The CDR3 length is 15 residues. Germline V gene lookup returns CDR1 MNHEY and CDR2 SMNVEV (reference sequence). Trimming left V 3 bases short and J 4 bases short, with 13 bases between. The CDR3 here is CASSLEGAVYNEQFF. CDR3 bases: TGTGCCAGCAGTTTGGAGGGAGCCGTTTACAATGAGCAGTTCTTC.

The rearrangement links TRBV6-5 to TRBJ1-3; D is unclear. CDR1 is MNHEY, CDR2 SVGAGI, per germline. V was shortened by 0 bases and J by 0 bases, with 9 bases between the two germline ends. CDR3 length: 16 residues. DNA of the CDR3: TGTGCCAGCAGTTACTCGAGGCCGAGCTCTGGAAACACCATATATTTT. This translates into CASSYSRPSSGNTIYF.

The chain recombines TRBV6-5 with TRBJ1-1; TRBD1 matches at 7 bases. The CDR3 has 13 amino acids. V lost 6 bases to trimming and J lost 12 bases; unmatched junction nucleotides: 13. Germline V gene sequence: CDR1 MNHEY, CDR2 SVGAGI. The CDR3 sequence is CASRKTGKRGTFF. The CDR3 nucleotides read TGTGCCAGCAGGAAGACAGGGAAACGGGGAACTTTCTTT.

The rearrangement uses TRBV29-1 and TRBJ2-7, with D tentatively TRBD1 (6 bases). Germline V gene sequence: CDR1 SQVTM, CDR2 ANQGSEA. The CDR3 extends over 12 amino acids. Trimming cost V 7 bases and J 2 bases, with 12 bases left between them. Here the CDR3 reads CSASDSPYEQYF. The CDR3 nucleotides are TGCAGCGCTTCGGACAGTCCCTACGAGCAGTACTTC.

This chain joins TRBV5-4 and TRBJ2-2, with 9 bases aligning to TRBD2. The germline V gene encodes CDR1 SGHNT and CDR2 YYREEE (reference sequence). The CDR3 loop spans 19 amino acids. Trimming at V came to 7 bases and at J to 5 bases, leaving 21 bases not matched to a gene. CDR3 residues: CASGLLWGAGGGNTGELFF. Here the CDR3 DNA reads TGTGCCAGCGGACTTCTTTGGGGCGCGGGGGGGGGAAATACCGGGGAGCTGTTTTTT.

This clone has more than one count but fewer than ten. V and J are TRBV27 and TRBJ1-6, with 7 bases lining up with TRBD1. V shed 3 bases, J shed 6 bases, and the junction held 5 bases outside the gene matches. There are 15 residues in the CDR3. Germline V gives CDR1 MNHEY, CDR2 SMNVEV (reference sequence). CDR3 nucleotide sequence: TGTGCCAGCAGTTTGGGACAGTCAGCTAATTCACCCCTCCACTTT. Translation gives CASSLGQSANSPLHF.

The chain combines TRBV13 with TRBJ1-3; D gene uncertain. Germline values: CDR1 PRHDT, CDR2 FYEKMQ (reference sequence). V was cut by 3 bases and J by 0 bases, with 6 bases left in between. The CDR3 spans 14 residues. CDR3 protein: CASSLVSSGNTIYF. The CDR3 DNA reads TGTGCCAGCAGCTTGGTCAGCTCTGGAAACACCATATATTTT.

A few counts support this clone. V gene TRBV6-5 combines with J gene TRBJ2-7; possible D gene TRBD2, 6 bases. The germline CDR1 and CDR2 sequences are MNHEY and SVGAGI. Trimming cost V 0 bases and J 3 bases, with 12 bases left between them. This CDR3 is 15 amino acids long. CDR3 region: CASSYSRGSDYEQYF. The CDR3 DNA sequence: TGTGCCAGCAGTTACTCGCGGGGATCGGACTACGAGCAGTACTTC.

The chain uses TRBV19 and TRBJ2-1; possible D gene TRBD2, 6 bases. V dropped 3 bases and J dropped 0 bases, with 15 bases sitting between them. The CDR3 is 17 amino acids. Germline CDR1 and CDR2: LNHDA and SQIVND (reference sequence). CDR3 DNA sequence: TGTGCCAGTAGTATCGCCGGGGACTCTAGCTCCTACAATGAGCAGTTCTTC. Protein product: CASSIAGDSSSYNEQFF.

The chain employs TRBV5-1 and TRBJ2-1, with 14 bases identical to TRBD2. The CDR3 is 17 amino acids. V lost 0 bases, J lost 6 bases, and 5 bases stayed unmatched. Germline values: CDR1 SGHRS, CDR2 YFSETQ. DNA of the CDR3: TGCGCCAGCAGCTTGGATATGGGACTAGCGGGAGTCAATGAGCAGTTCTTC. Translating it yields CASSLDMGLAGVNEQFF. Supplemented by reference TRBV5-1 and TRBJ2-1, the full variable domain reads KAGVTQTPRYLIKTRGQQVTLSCSPISGHRSVSWYQQTPGQGLQFLFEYFSETQRNKGNFPGRFSGRQFSNSRSEMNVSTLELGDSALYLCASSLDMGLAGVNEQFFGPGTRLTVL.

The genes are TRBV7-2 and TRBJ1-2, with TRBD1 identical over 7 bases. After removal of 3 bases from V and 8 bases from J, the junction contained 9 bases not matched to a gene. CDR3 length: 14 residues. Germline CDR1 and CDR2: SGHTA and FQGNSA. The CDR3 coding sequence is TGTGCCAGCAGCTTCACAGGGGAATCGGGCGGCTACACCTTC. It specifies CASSFTGESGGYTF. Looking up the rest from reference TRBV7-2 and TRBJ1-2 gives the full variable domain: GAGVSQSPSNKVTEKGKDVELRCDPISGHTALYWYRQSLGQGLEFLIYFQGNSAPDKSGLPSDRFSAERTGGSVSTLTIQRTQQEDSAVYLCASSFTGESGGYTFGSGTRLTVV.

The V gene is TRBV9, the J gene TRBJ2-1; the match to TRBD2 covers 9 bases. Losses at the gene ends were 2 bases for V and 9 bases for J; bases not matched to a gene: 9. This CDR3 contains 15 residues. Germline V gene data show CDR1 as SGDLS and CDR2 as YYNGEE. The chain's CDR3 is CASSVRREGSLEQFF. The CDR3 bases are TGTGCCAGCAGCGTGAGGCGGGAGGGCTCACTTGAGCAGTTCTTC.

This clone has more than one count but fewer than ten. Other nucleotide sequences in the sample specify the same CDR3. The chain is built from TRBV5-1 and TRBJ2-7, with 10 bases aligning to TRBD1. This CDR3 has 13 residues. Germline loops: CDR1 SGHRS, CDR2 YFSETQ. The trim removed 4 bases at V and 5 bases at J, leaving 3 bases unmatched. The CDR3 loop is CASSLGQGNEQYF. CDR3 in DNA: TGCGCCAGCAGCCTGGGACAGGGGAACGAGCAGTACTTC.

The chain links TRBV5-6 to TRBJ2-5, with 7 bases matching TRBD1. Per the germline V gene, CDR1 is SGHDT and CDR2 is YYEEEE. The CDR3 covers 14 residues. The ends lost 4 bases at V and 5 bases at J; junction bases unmatched: 8. This CDR3 reads CASSVTGISETQYF. In nucleotides, the CDR3 is TGTGCCAGCAGCGTGACAGGGATCTCGGAGACCCAGTACTTC. The whole variable domain, filled in from reference TRBV5-6 and TRBJ2-5, reads DAGVTQSPTHLIKTRGQQVTLRCSPKSGHDTVSWYQQALGQGPQFIFQYYEEEERQRGNFPDRFSGHQFPNYSSELNVNALLLGDSALYLCASSVTGISETQYFGPGTRLLVL.

The rearrangement joins TRBV5-4 to TRBJ1-1, with D maybe TRBD1 (5 bases). V lost 3 bases and J 1 base, leaving 10 bases between the germline ends. The CDR3 consists of 14 residues. Germline V gene lookup returns CDR1 SGHNT and CDR2 YYREEE (reference sequence). CDR3 DNA sequence: TGTGCCAGCAGCTCGTTGACAGCGAACACTGAAGCTTTCTTT. Encoded protein: CASSSLTANTEAFF.

In its sample, this clone was seen a few times. The chain recombines TRBV5-4 with TRBJ1-2; TRBD1 is a possible D gene (6 bases). V was cut by 4 bases and J by 8 bases, with 21 bases left in between. This CDR3 contains 15 residues. Germline CDR1 and CDR2: SGHNT and YYREEE (reference sequence). CDR3 protein: CASSIFDRPRGGYTF. The DNA for the CDR3 is TGTGCCAGCAGCATATTTGACAGGCCACGAGGAGGCTACACCTTC.

The chain joins TRBV6-6 to TRBJ2-1; 7 nucleotides match TRBD2. V lost 0 bases to trimming and J lost 12 bases; unmatched junction nucleotides: 2. The CDR3 totals 12 residues. CDR1 and CDR2 (germline): MNHNY, SVGAGI (reference sequence). CDR3 DNA sequence: TGTGCCAGCAGTTACTCACCGGGAGGGCAGTTCTTC. It codes for CASSYSPGGQFF.

This chain links TRBV4-3 with TRBJ2-1; the D gene is possibly TRBD1 (5 bases). CDR1 and CDR2 from the germline V gene are LGHNA and YSLEER. The CDR3 length is 14 residues. V was clipped by 2 bases and J by 7 bases, with 12 bases between them. The CDR3 DNA sequence: TGCGCCAGCAGCCAAATTGCAGGGCGAAATGAGCAGTTCTTC. Translated, it gives CASSQIAGRNEQFF.

This sequence joins TRBV6-1 and TRBJ2-1, with no clear D. Trimming pared 2 bases from V and 13 bases from J, leaving 12 bases between. The CDR3 is 12 residues long. The V gene's germline CDR1 is MNHNS and CDR2 SASEGT. CDR3 loop: CASSERWLGQFF. In DNA, the CDR3 is TGTGCCAGCAGTGAAAGGTGGCTAGGCCAGTTCTTC.

The count of this clone is one. The chain uses TRBV7-9 and TRBJ1-5; 9 bases are shared with TRBD1. The germline gives CDR1 SEHNR, CDR2 FQNEAQ (reference sequence). V gave up 4 bases and J gave up 0 bases; unmatched junction bases: 4. The CDR3 is made up of 16 amino acids. The CDR3 reads CASSSGQGSSNQPQHF. The CDR3 DNA reads TGTGCCAGCAGCTCAGGACAGGGGAGTAGCAATCAGCCCCAGCATTTT.

The CDR3 nucleotides read TGCGCCAGCAGCCAGGCTGGACACGTCTCTGGAAACACCATATATTTT. This sequence encodes CASSQAGHVSGNTIYF. The genes are TRBV4-1 and TRBJ1-3; D perhaps matches TRBD1 (5 bases). CDR3 length: 16 amino acids. Trimming cost V 3 bases and J 0 bases, with 12 bases left between them. Germline loops: CDR1 MGHRA, CDR2 YSYEKL.